The TCR beta chain under discussion was sequenced for a study of cytomegalovirus exposure and HLA in healthy donors. Overall study findings and caveats: Rates of TCR association differed by HLA locus in a later analysis, with DRB1 highest and HLA-C lowest.

The primer mix had 60 Vbeta and 13 Jbeta primers. Original analysis: There were about 88 million unique TCR beta chains by a later count, and approximately 11 million of them were shared. Using immunoSEQ multiplex PCR, the repertoire was profiled, and TCRdb retains in-frame clones only, with some absent. D and trimming were read from the DNA, whereas the V and J calls and clone size are those reported in that table. The sample has roughly 70,000 clones. Germline CDR1 and CDR2: LGHNA and YNFKEQ. The V end lost 1 base, the J end lost 3 bases, and 13 bases lay between the germline ends. This CDR3 has 16 residues. Concerning this clone itself: What it recognizes is unknown.

This chain uses TRBV4-2 with TRBJ2-1; D perhaps matches TRBD2 (5 bases). This TCR came from a female donor in good health and CMV-seropositive. The sample comprised PBMCs. CDR3 sequence reads: CASSQAAYSGYNEQFF. The CDR3, as DNA: TGTGCCAGCAGCCAAGCGGCTTACAGCGGCTACAATGAGCAGTTCTTC.